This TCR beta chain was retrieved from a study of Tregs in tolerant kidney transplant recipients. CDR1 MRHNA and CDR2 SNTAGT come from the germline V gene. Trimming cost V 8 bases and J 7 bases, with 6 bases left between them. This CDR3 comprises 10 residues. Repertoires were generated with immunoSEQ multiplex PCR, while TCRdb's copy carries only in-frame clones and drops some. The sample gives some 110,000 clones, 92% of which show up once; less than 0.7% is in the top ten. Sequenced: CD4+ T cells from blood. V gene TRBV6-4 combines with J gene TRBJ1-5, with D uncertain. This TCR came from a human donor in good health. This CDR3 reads CASLKQPQHF. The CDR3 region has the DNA TGTGCCAGCTTAAAGCAGCCCCAGCATTTT.